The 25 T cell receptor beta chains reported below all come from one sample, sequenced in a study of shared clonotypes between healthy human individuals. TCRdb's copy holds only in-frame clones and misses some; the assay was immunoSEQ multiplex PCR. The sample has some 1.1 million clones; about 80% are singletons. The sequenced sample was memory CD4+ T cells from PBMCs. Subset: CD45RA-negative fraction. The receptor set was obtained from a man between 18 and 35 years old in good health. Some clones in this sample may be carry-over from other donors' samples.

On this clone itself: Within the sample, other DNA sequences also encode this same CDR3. CDR3 in amino acids: CASSVWRETQYF. The CDR3 nucleotides read TGTGCCAGCAGTGTTTGGAGAGAGACCCAGTACTTC. The chain has TRBV6-1 and TRBJ2-5; D ambiguous. CDR1 and CDR2 (germline): MNHNS, SASEGT. V gave up 4 bases and J gave up 4 bases, with 7 bases separating them. The CDR3 spans 12 residues.

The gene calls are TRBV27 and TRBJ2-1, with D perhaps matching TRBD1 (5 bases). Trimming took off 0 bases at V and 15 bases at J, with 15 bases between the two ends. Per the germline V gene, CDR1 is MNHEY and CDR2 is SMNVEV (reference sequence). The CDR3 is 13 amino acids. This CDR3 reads CASSLSTGRGRFF. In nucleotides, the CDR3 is TGTGCCAGCAGTTTATCAACAGGTCGAGGTCGGTTCTTC.

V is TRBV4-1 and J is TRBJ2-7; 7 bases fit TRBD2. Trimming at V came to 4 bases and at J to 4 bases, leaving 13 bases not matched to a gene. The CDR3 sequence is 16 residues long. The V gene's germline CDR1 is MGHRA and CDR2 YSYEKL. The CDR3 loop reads CASSPGTTGRFYEQYF. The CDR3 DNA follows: TGCGCCAGCAGCCCTGGGACTACCGGGCGGTTTTACGAGCAGTACTTC.

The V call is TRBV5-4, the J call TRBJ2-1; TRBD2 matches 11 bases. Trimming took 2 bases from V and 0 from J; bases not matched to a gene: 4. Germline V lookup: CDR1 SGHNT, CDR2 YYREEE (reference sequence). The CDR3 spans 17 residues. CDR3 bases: TGTGCCAGCAGCTTATTAGCGGGAGGGCCCTCCTACAATGAGCAGTTCTTC. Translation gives CASSLLAGGPSYNEQFF.

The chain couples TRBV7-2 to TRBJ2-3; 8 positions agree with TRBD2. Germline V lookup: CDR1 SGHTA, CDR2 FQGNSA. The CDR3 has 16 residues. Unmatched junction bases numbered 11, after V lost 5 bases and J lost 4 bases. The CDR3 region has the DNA TGTGCCAGCAGCCTCTCCGGGAGGGCTAGGCCAGATACGCAGTATTTT. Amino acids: CASSLSGRARPDTQYF.

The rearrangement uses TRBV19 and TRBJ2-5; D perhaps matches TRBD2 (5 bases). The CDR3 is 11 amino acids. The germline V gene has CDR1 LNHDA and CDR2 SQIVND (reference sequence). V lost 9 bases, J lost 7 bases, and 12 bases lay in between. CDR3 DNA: TGTGCCAGCCAACGGGATGGGACCCAGTACTTC. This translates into CASQRDGTQYF.

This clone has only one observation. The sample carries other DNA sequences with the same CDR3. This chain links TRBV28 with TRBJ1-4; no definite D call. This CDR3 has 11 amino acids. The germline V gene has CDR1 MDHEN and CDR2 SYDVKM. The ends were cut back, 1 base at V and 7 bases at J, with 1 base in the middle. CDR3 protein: CASSLSEKLFF. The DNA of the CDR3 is TGTGCCAGCAGTTTATCTGAAAAACTGTTTTTT. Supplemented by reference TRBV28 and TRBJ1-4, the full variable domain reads DVKVTQSSRYLVKRTGEKVFLECVQDMDHENMFWYRQDPGLGLRLIYFSYDVKMKEKGDIPEGYSVSREKKERFSLILESASTNQTSMYLCASSLSEKLFFGSGTQLSVL.

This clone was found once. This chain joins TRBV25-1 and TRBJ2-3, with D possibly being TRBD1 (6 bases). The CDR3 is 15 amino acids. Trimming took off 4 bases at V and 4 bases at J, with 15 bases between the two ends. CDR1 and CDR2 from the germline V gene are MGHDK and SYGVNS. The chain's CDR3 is CASSVDRIGADTQYF. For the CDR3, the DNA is TGTGCCAGCAGTGTGGACAGAATCGGGGCAGATACGCAGTATTTT.

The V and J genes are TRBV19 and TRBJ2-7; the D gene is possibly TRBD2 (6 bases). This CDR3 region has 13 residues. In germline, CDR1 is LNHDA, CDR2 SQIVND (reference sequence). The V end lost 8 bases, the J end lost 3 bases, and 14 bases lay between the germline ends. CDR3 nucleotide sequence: TGTGCCAGTTCCCAAGGGACTCTCTACGAGCAGTACTTC. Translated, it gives CASSQGTLYEQYF.

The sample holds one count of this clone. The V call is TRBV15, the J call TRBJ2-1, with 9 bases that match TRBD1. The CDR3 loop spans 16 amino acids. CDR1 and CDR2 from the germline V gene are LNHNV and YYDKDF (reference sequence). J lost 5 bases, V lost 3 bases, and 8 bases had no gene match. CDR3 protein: CATSRGSGQGNNEQFF. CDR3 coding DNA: TGTGCCACCAGCAGGGGCTCGGGACAGGGTAACAATGAGCAGTTCTTC.

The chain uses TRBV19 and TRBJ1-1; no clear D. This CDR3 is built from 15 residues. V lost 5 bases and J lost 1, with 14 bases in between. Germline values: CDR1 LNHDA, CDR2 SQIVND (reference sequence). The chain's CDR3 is CASSRISGRNTEAFF. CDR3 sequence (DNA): TGTGCCAGTAGTCGTATATCAGGACGGAACACTGAAGCTTTCTTT.

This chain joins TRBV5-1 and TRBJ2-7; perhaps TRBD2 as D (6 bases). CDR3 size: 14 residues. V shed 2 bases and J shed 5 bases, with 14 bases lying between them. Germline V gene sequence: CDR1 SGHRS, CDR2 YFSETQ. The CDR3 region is CASSFLEGSNEQYF. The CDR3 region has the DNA TGCGCCAGCAGCTTCTTGGAGGGTTCCAACGAGCAGTACTTC.

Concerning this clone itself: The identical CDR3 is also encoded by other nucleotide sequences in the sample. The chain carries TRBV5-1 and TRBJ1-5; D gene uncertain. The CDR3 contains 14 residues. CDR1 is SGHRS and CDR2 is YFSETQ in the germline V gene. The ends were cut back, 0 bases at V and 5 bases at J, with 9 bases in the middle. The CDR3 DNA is TGCGCCAGCAGCTTGGACGGAGGTGATCAGCCCCAGCATTTT. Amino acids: CASSLDGGDQPQHF.

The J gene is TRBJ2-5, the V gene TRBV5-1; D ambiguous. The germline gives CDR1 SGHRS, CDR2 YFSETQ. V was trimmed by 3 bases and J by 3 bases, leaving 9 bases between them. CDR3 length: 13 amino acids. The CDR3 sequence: CASSWNTKETQYF. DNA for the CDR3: TGCGCCAGCAGCTGGAATACAAAAGAGACCCAGTACTTC.

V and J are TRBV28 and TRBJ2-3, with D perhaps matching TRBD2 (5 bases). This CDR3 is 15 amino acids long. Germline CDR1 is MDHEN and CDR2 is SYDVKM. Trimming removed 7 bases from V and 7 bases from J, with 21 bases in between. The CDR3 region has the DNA TGTGCCAGCACCGAGGGCGGATCAACGGGAAATACGCAGTATTTT. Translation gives CASTEGGSTGNTQYF.

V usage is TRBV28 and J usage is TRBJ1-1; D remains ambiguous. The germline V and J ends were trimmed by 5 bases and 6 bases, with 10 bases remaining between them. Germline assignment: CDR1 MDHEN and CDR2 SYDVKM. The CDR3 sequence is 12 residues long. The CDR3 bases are TGTGCCAGCAGTGCCTCGGCCCCTGAAGCTTTCTTT. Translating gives CASSASAPEAFF.

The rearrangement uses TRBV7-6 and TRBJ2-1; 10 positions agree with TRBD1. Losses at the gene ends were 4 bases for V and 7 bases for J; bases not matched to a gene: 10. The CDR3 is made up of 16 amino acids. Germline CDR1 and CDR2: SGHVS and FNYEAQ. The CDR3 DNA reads TGTGCCAGCAGCTCCTACGGGACAGGGGAATGGAATGAGCAGTTCTTC. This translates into CASSSYGTGEWNEQFF. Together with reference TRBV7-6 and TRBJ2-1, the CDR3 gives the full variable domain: GAGVSQSPRYKVTKRGQDVALRCDPISGHVSLYWYRQALGQGPEFLTYFNYEAQQDKSGLPNDRFSAERPEGSISTLTIQRTEQRDSAMYRCASSSYGTGEWNEQFFGPGTRLTVL.

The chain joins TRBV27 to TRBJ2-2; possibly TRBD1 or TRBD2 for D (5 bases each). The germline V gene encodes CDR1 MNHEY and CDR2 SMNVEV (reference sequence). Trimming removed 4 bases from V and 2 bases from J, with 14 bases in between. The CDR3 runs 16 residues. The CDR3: CASSSPGTANTGELFF. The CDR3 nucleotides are TGTGCCAGCAGTTCCCCCGGGACGGCCAACACCGGGGAGCTGTTTTTT.

Here the CDR3 reads CASRATTANTIYF. CDR3 DNA: TGTGCCAGCAGGGCTACGACAGCAAACACCATATATTTT. The chain combines TRBV27 with TRBJ1-3, with D possibly being TRBD1 (5 bases). Trimming removed 6 bases at V and 6 bases at J, with 12 bases between. The CDR3 length is 13 residues. CDR1 and CDR2 (germline): MNHEY, SMNVEV (reference sequence).

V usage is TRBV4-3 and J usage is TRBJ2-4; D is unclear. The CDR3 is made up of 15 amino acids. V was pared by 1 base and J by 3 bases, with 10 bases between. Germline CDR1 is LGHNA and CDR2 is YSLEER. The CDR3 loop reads CASSQGARVKNIQYF. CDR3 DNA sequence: TGCGCCAGCAGCCAAGGCGCCCGGGTCAAAAACATTCAGTACTTC.

The CDR3 DNA reads as TGTGCCAGCAGCCCGGCAGAAAACTCCTACGAGCAGTACTTC. It encodes CASSPAENSYEQYF. The rearrangement joins TRBV4-2 to TRBJ2-7, with D hard to call. The CDR3 is 14 amino acids. CDR1 and CDR2 from the germline V gene are LGHNA and YNFKEQ. V lost 4 bases and J lost 0, with 10 bases in between.

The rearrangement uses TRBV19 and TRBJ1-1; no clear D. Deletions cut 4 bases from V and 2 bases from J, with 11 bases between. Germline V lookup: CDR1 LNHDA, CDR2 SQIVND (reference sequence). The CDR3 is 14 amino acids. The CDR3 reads CASSTSPENTEAFF. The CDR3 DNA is TGTGCCAGTAGTACTTCCCCAGAAAACACTGAAGCTTTCTTT.

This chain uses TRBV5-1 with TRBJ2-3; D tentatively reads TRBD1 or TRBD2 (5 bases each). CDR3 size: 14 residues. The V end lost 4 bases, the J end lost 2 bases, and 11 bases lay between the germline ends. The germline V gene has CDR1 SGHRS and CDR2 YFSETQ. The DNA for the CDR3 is TGCGCCAGCAGCGAGACCGGGGCCACAGATACGCAGTATTTT. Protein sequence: CASSETGATDTQYF.

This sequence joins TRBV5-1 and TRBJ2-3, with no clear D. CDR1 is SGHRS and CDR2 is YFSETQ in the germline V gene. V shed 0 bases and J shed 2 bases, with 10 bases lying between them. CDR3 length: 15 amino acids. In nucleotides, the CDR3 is TGCGCCAGCAGCTTGGAAGGCTTTCCCACAGATACGCAGTATTTT. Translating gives CASSLEGFPTDTQYF.

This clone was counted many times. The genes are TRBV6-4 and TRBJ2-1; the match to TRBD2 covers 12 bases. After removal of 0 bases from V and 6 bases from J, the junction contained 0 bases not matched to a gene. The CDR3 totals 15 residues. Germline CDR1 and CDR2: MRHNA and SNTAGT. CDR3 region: CASSDSTSGSNEQFF. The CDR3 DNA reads TGTGCCAGCAGTGACTCGACTAGCGGGAGCAATGAGCAGTTCTTC.